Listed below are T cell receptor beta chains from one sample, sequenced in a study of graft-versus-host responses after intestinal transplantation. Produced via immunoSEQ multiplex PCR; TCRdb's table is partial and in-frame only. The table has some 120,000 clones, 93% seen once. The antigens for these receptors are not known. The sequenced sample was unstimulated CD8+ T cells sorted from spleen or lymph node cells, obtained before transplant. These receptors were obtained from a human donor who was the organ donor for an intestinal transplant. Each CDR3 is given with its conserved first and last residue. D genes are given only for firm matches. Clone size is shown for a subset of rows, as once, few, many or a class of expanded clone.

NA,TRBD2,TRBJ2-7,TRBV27,CASSPSSREGYEQYF,TGTGCCAGCAGTCCCTCAAGCCGGGAGGGCTACGAGCAGTACTTC
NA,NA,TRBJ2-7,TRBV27,CASSLSYGSSYEQYF,TGTGCCAGCAGTTTATCGTATGGCTCCTCCTACGAGCAGTACTTC
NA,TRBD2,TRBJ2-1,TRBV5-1,CASSLGLAGILYNEQFF,TGCGCCAGCAGCTTGGGACTAGCGGGTATCCTGTACAATGAGCAGTTCTTC
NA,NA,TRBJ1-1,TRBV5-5,CASSLTPTDEAFF,TGTGCCAGCAGCTTGACTCCAACGGATGAAGCTTTCTTT
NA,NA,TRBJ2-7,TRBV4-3,CASSQDRRDSYEQYF,TGCGCCAGCAGCCAAGATCGGCGGGACTCCTACGAGCAGTACTTC
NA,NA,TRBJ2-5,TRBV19,CASRDLMEETQYF,TGTGCCAGTAGGGACTTGATGGAAGAGACCCAGTACTTC
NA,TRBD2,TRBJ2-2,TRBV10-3,CAISESAGERTGELFF,TGTGCCATCAGTGAGTCTGCGGGAGAGAGGACCGGGGAGCTGTTTTTT
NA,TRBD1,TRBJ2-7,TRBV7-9,CASSNPGQGFDEQYF,TGTGCCAGCAGCAACCCGGGACAGGGCTTCGACGAGCAGTACTTC
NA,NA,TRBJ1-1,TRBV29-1,CSVERAGPGNTEAFF,TGCAGCGTTGAGCGAGCGGGTCCTGGGAACACTGAAGCTTTCTTT
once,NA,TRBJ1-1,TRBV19,CASSISGITEAFF,TGTGCCAGTAGTATTTCCGGGATCACTGAAGCTTTCTTT
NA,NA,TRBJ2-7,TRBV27,CASSLSPLTGARYHEQYF,TGTGCCAGCAGTTTAAGCCCCTTGACGGGGGCCCGTTACCACGAGCAGTACTTC
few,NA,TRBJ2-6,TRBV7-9,CASSLGPANSGANVLTF,TGTGCCAGCAGCTTAGGGCCGGCCAACTCTGGGGCCAACGTCCTGACTTTC
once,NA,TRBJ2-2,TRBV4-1,CASSQGGANTGELFF,TGCGCCAGCAGCCAAGGGGGCGCGAACACCGGGGAGCTGTTTTTT
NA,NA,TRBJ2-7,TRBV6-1,CASSERGLGWQYF,TGTGCCAGCAGTGAAAGGGGTTTAGGGTGGCAGTACTTC
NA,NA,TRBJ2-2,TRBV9,CASSVSGGNTGELFF,TGTGCCAGCAGCGTTAGCGGAGGGAACACCGGGGAGCTGTTTTTT
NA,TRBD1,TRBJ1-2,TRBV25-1,CASSEWGQGDYGYTF,TGTGCCAGCAGTGAATGGGGACAGGGGGACTATGGCTACACCTTC
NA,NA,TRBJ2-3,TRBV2,CASRARGTDTQYF,TGTGCCAGCAGAGCTAGGGGCACAGATACGCAGTATTTT
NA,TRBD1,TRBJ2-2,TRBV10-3,CAIRTGTGPGELFF,TGTGCCATCAGGACCGGGACAGGGCCCGGGGAGCTGTTTTTT
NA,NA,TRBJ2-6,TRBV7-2,CASSLVLSRFSGANVLTF,TGTGCCAGCAGCTTAGTTCTTTCGCGTTTCTCTGGGGCCAACGTCCTGACTTTC
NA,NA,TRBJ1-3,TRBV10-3,CAISVDSSGNTIYF,TGTGCCATCAGTGTTGACAGCTCTGGAAACACCATATATTTT
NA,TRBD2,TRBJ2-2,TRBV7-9,CASSSGTSGLTNTGELFF,TGTGCCAGCAGCAGCGGGACTAGCGGGCTTACGAACACCGGGGAGCTGTTTTTT
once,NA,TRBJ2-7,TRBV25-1,CASRSRGYEQYF,TGTGCCAGCAGAAGTAGAGGCTACGAGCAGTACTTC
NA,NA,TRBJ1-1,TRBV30,CAGWTDMNTEAFF,TGTGCCGGCTGGACAGACATGAACACTGAAGCTTTCTTT
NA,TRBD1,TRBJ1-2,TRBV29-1,CSVRGQGLNYGYTF,TGCAGCGTAAGGGGACAGGGACTTAACTATGGCTACACCTTC
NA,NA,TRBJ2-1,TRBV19,CASSPRTAGFYNEQFF,TGTGCCAGTAGTCCTCGGACCGCAGGGTTCTACAATGAGCAGTTCTTC
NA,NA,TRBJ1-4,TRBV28,CASSLYLDNEKLFF,TGTGCCAGCAGTTTATACCTGGATAATGAAAAACTGTTTTTT
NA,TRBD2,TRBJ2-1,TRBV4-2,CASSQELAGVEQFF,TGTGCCAGCAGCCAAGAGCTAGCGGGAGTCGAGCAGTTCTTC
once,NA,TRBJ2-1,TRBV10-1,CASSDRSSYNEQFF,TGCGCCAGCAGTGACAGAAGCTCCTACAATGAGCAGTTCTTC